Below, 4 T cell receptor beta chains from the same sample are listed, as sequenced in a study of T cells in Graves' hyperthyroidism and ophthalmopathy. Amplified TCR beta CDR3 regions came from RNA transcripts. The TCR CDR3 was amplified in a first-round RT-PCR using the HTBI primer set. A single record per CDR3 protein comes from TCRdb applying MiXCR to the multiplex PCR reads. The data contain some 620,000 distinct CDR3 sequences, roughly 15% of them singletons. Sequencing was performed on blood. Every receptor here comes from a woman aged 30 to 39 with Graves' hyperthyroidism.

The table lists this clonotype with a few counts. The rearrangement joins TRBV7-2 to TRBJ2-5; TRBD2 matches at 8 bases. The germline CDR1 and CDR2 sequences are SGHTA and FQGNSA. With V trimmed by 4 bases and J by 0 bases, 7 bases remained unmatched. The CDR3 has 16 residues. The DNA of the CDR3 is TGTGCCAGCAGCTCCTCTAGCGGGCACTACCAAGAGACCCAGTACTTC. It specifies CASSSSSGHYQETQYF.

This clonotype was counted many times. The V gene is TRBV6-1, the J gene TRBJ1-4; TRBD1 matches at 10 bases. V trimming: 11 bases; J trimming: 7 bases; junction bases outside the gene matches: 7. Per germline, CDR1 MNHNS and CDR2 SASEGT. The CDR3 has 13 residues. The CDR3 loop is CASTGTGVEKLFF. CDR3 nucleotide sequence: TGTGCCTCCACCGGGACAGGGGTTGAAAAACTGTTTTTT.

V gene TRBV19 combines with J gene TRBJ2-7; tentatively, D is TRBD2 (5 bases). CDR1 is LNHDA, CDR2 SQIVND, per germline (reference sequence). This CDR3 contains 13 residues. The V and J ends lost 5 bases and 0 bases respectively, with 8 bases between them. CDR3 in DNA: TGTGCCAGTAGTGGAGGTTACTCCTACGAGCAGTACTTC. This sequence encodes CASSGGYSYEQYF.

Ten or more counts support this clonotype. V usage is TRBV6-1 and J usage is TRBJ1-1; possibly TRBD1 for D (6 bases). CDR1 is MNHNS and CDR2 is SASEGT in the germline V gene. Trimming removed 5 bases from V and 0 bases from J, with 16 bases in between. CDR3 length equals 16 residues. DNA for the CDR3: TGTGCCAGCAGTCGAGGGGGGGAGTTCTTGAACACTGAAGCTTTCTTT. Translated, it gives CASSRGGEFLNTEAFF.